This T cell receptor beta chain emerged from a study of cytomegalovirus exposure and HLA in healthy donors. This clone was seen more than once but under ten times. A multiplex PCR was run with 60 Vbeta primers and 13 Jbeta primers. Some clones are missing from TCRdb's copy, which holds only in-frame ones; the method was immunoSEQ multiplex PCR. This sample has under 130,000 clones, with more than 60% found just once. Germline V CDR1 and CDR2: MGHRA, YSYEKL. V trimming: 1 base; J trimming: 0 bases; junction bases outside the gene matches: 17. The CDR3 is made up of 21 amino acids. The V and J genes are TRBV4-1 and TRBJ1-5, with TRBD1 identical over 8 bases. The sequencing sample was made of PBMCs. This receptor was taken from a woman aged 40 to 50 in good health and CMV-seropositive. The CDR3 DNA reads TGCGCCAGCAGCCAAGTTTTATGCGAGGGACAGGTTTATCATAGCAATCAGCCCCAGCATTTT. It specifies CASSQVLCEGQVYHSNQPQHF.